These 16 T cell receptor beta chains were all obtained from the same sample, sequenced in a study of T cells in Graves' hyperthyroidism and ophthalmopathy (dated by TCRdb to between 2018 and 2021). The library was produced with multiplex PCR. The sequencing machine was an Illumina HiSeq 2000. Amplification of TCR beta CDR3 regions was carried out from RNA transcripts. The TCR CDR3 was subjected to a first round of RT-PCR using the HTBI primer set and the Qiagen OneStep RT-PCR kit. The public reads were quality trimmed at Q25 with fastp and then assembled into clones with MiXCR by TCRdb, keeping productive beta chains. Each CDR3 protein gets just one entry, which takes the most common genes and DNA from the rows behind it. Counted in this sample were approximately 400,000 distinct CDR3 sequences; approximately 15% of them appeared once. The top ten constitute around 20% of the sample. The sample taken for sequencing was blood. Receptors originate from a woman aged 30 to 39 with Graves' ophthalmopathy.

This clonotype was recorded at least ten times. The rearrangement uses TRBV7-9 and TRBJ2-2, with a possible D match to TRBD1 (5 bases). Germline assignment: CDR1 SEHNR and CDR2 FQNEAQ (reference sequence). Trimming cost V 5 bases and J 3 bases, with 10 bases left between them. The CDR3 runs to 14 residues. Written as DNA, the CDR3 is TGTGCCAGCAGCGATACCAGGGACACCGGGGAGCTGTTTTTT. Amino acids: CASSDTRDTGELFF.

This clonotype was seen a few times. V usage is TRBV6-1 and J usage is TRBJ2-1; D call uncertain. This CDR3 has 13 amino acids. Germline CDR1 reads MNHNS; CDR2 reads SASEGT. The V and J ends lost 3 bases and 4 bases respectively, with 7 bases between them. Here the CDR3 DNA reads TGTGCCAGCAGTGATAAGGAGTACAATGAGCAGTTCTTC. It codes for CASSDKEYNEQFF.

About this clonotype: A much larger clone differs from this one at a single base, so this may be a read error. The CDR3 loop is CASNLLRGSYGCTF. CDR3 coding DNA: TGTGCCAGCAATTTATTGAGGGGGTCCTATGGCTGCACCTTC. This chain connects TRBV28 to TRBJ1-2, with a weak D call TRBD1 (6 bases). The germline gives CDR1 MDHEN, CDR2 SYDVKM. CDR3 length equals 14 residues.

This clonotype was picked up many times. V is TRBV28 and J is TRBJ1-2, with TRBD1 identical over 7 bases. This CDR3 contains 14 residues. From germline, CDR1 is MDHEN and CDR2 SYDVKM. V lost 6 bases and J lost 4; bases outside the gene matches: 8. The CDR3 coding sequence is TGTGCCAGCAGGGGGGGACAGTCCCTCTATGGCTACACCTTC. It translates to CASRGGQSLYGYTF.

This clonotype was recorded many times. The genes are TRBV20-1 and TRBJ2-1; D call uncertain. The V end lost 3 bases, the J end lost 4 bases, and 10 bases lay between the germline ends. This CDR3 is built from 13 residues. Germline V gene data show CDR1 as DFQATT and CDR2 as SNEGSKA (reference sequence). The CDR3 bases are TGCAGTGCTAGGAACCTCTCTTACAATGAGCAGTTCTTC. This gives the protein CSARNLSYNEQFF.

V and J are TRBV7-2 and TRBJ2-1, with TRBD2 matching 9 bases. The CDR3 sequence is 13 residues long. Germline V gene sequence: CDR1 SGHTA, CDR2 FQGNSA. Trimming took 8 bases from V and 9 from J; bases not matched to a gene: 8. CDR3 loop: CASGIAGVTEQFF. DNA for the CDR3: TGTGCCAGCGGGATAGCGGGGGTTACTGAGCAGTTCTTC. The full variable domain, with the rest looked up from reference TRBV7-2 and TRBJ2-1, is GAGVSQSPSNKVTEKGKDVELRCDPISGHTALYWYRQSLGQGLEFLIYFQGNSAPDKSGLPSDRFSAERTGGSVSTLTIQRTQQEDSAVYLCASGIAGVTEQFFGPGTRLTVL.

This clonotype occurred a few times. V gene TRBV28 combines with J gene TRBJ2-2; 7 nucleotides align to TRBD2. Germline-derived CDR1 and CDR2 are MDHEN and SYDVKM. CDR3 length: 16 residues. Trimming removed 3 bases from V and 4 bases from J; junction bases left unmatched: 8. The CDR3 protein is CASSLPLWGGTGELFF. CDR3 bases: TGTGCCAGCAGTTTGCCGCTCTGGGGGGGCACCGGGGAGCTGTTTTTT.

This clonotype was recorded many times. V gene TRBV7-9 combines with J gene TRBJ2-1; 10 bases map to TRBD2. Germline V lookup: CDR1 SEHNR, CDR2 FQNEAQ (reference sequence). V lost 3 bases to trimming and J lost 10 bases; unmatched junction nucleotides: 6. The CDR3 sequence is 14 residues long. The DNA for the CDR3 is TGTGCCAGCAGCTTTCTAGCGGGGGTGCTCGAGCAGTTCTTC. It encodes CASSFLAGVLEQFF.

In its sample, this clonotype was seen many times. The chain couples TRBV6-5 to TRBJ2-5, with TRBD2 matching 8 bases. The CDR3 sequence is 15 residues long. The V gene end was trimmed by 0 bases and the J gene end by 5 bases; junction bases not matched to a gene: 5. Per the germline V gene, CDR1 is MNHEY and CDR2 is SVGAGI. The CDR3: CASSYSRGGGETQYF. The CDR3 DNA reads TGTGCCAGCAGTTACTCTCGGGGGGGCGGGGAGACCCAGTACTTC.

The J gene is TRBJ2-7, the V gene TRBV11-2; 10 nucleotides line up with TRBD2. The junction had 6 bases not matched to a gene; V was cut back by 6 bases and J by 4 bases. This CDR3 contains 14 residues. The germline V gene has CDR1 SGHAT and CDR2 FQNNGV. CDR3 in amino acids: CASSYSSGSYEQYF. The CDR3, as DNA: TGTGCCAGCAGTTATTCTAGCGGGAGTTACGAGCAGTACTTC.

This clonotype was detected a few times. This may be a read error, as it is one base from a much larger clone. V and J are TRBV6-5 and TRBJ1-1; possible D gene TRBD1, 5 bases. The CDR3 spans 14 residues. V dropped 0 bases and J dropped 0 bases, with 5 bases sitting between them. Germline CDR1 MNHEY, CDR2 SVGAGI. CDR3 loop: CASSYSGVNTEAFF. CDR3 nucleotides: TGTGCCAGCAGTTACTCGGGGGTGAACACTGAAGCTTTCTTT.

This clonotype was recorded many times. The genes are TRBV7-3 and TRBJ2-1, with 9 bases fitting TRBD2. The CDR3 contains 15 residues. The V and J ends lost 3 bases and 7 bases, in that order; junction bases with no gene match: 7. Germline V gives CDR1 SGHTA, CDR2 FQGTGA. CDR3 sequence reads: CASSLWSGGWNEQFF. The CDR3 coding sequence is TGTGCCAGCAGCTTGTGGAGCGGGGGGTGGAATGAGCAGTTCTTC.

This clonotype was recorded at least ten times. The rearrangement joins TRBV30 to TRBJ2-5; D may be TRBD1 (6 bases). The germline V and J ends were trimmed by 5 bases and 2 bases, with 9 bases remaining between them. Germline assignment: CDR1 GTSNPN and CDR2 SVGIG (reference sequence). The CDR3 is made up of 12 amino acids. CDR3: CAWRDTQETQYF. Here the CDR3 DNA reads TGTGCCTGGCGGGACACACAAGAGACCCAGTACTTC.

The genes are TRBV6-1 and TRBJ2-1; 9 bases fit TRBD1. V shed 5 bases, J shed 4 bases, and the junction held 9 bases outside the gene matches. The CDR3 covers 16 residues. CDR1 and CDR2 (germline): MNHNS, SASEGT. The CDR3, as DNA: TGTGCCAGCAGTACGACAGGGGGTAAAGTTTACAATGAGCAGTTCTTC. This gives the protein CASSTTGGKVYNEQFF.

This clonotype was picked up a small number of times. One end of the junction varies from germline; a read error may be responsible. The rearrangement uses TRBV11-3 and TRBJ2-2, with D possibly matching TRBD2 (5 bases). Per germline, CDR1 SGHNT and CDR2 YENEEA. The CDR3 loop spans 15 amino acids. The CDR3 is CASSHGGLPTGELVF. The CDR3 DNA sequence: TGTGCCAGCAGCCACGGCGGGCTTCCCACCGGGGAGCTGGTTTTT. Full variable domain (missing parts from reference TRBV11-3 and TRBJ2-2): EAGVVQSPRYKIIEKKQPVAFWCNPISGHNTLYWYLQNLGQGPELLIRYENEEAVDDSQLPKDRFSAERLKGVDSTLKIQPAELGDSAVYLCASSHGGLPTGELVFGEGSRLTVL.

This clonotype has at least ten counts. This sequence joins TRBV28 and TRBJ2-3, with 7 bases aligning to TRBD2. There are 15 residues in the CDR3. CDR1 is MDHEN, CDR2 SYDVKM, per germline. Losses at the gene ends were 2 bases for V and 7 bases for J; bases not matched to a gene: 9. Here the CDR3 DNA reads TGTGCCAGCAGTTTACGATCGGGGCGGGGGTATACGCAGTATTTT. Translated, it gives CASSLRSGRGYTQYF.